The 15 T cell receptor beta chains below were found in one sample sequenced in a study of blood T cell repertoires in COVID-19. TCRdb keeps only in-frame clones here, not all; method: immunoSEQ multiplex PCR. The table includes under 100,000 clones, roughly 90% detected once. Sequenced: peripheral blood. The source is a male donor with acute or convalescent COVID-19.

J is TRBJ1-6 and V is TRBV19; D ambiguous. The germline V gene encodes CDR1 LNHDA and CDR2 SQIVND (reference sequence). The CDR3 covers 12 residues. Trimming left V 5 bases short and J 10 bases short, with 9 bases between. CDR3 amino acids: CASSEVESPLHF. Here the CDR3 DNA reads TGTGCCAGTAGTGAGGTGGAATCACCCCTCCACTTT.

The gene calls are TRBV7-8 and TRBJ1-3, with a tentative D call TRBD1 (6 bases). The CDR3 contains 12 residues. The V end was cut by 8 bases, the J end by 5 bases, with 10 bases between. Germline V gene lookup returns CDR1 SGHVS and CDR2 FQNEAQ. The CDR3 reads CASGQSRNTIYF. CDR3 nucleotide sequence: TGTGCCAGCGGACAGAGTAGAAACACCATATATTTT.

The rearrangement links TRBV24-1 to TRBJ2-1; maybe TRBD1 (5 bases). The CDR3 runs to 12 residues. V lost 4 bases and J 8 bases, leaving 8 bases between the germline ends. Germline V gene lookup returns CDR1 KGHDR and CDR2 SFDVKD. In DNA, the CDR3 is TGTGCCACCAGTGACAGGGTCGATGAGCAGTTCTTC. This codes for CATSDRVDEQFF.

This sequence joins TRBV18 and TRBJ2-1, with a possible D match to TRBD1 (6 bases). The germline V gene has CDR1 KGHSH and CDR2 LQKENI. V shed 0 bases and J shed 7 bases, with 16 bases lying between them. The CDR3 contains 16 residues. This chain's CDR3 is CASSPPTGQLRNEQFF. CDR3 in DNA: TGTGCCAGCTCACCACCGACAGGACAACTAAGGAATGAGCAGTTCTTC.

About this clone itself: The same CDR3 also results from other DNA sequences found in this sample. V and J are TRBV28 and TRBJ1-5; perhaps TRBD1 as D (5 bases). There are 15 residues in the CDR3. The ends were cut back, 3 bases at V and 2 bases at J, with 11 bases in the middle. The V gene's germline CDR1 is MDHEN and CDR2 SYDVKM. CDR3 region: CASSLGGSGNQPQHF. In DNA form, the CDR3 reads TGTGCCAGCAGTTTGGGGGGGTCGGGCAATCAGCCCCAGCATTTT.

This chain connects TRBV6-5 to TRBJ1-2; a weak D match, TRBD1 (6 bases). Germline assignment: CDR1 MNHEY and CDR2 SVGAGI. V was clipped by 8 bases and J by 3 bases, with 13 bases between them. The CDR3 runs 13 residues. CDR3 sequence (DNA): TGTGCCAGCGCCCCGAGGGGGTACTATGGCTACACCTTC. Amino acid sequence: CASAPRGYYGYTF.

This clone occurred once. This chain connects TRBV11-2 to TRBJ2-7; 7 bases fit TRBD1. The V and J ends lost 0 bases and 2 bases, in that order; junction bases with no gene match: 4. This CDR3 is built from 15 residues. From germline, CDR1 is SGHAT and CDR2 FQNNGV. The CDR3 DNA follows: TGTGCCAGCAGCTTAGAGACAGGGTCAACCTACGAGCAGTACTTC. Encoded protein: CASSLETGSTYEQYF.

The chain combines TRBV27 with TRBJ1-5; TRBD1 matches at 9 bases. The CDR3 is made up of 17 amino acids. After removal of 3 bases from V and 2 bases from J, the junction contained 8 bases not matched to a gene. Germline V lookup: CDR1 MNHEY, CDR2 SMNVEV (reference sequence). Here the CDR3 DNA reads TGTGCCAGCAGTTTGTGGGGACAGGGCATAGGCAATCAGCCCCAGCATTTT. Amino acid sequence: CASSLWGQGIGNQPQHF.

The chain couples TRBV29-1 to TRBJ2-5; TRBD1 aligns across 9 bases. Trimming at V came to 5 bases and at J to 5 bases, leaving 9 bases not matched to a gene. Per the germline V gene, CDR1 is SQVTM and CDR2 is ANQGSEA. CDR3 length: 14 amino acids. The chain's CDR3 is CSVSTGTGWETQYF. In DNA, the CDR3 is TGCAGCGTTTCGACCGGGACAGGGTGGGAGACCCAGTACTTC.

The J gene is TRBJ1-5, the V gene TRBV3-1 (or the pseudogene TRBV3-2), with 12 bases identical to TRBD1. The CDR3 runs to 17 residues. The V gene's germline CDR1 is LGHDT and CDR2 YNNKEL (reference sequence). V shed 4 bases and J 2 bases; nucleotides not matched to a gene: 6. CDR3 nucleotide sequence: TGTGCCAGCAGCCTCGGGACAGGGGGCCTTGGCAATCAGCCCCAGCATTTT. As protein: CASSLGTGGLGNQPQHF.

The rearrangement uses TRBV7-6 and TRBJ2-1, with 12 bases matching TRBD2. The V segment lost 5 bases and the J segment 8 bases; nucleotides outside the gene matches: 16. From germline, CDR1 is SGHVS and CDR2 FNYEAQ. The CDR3 loop spans 18 amino acids. Here the CDR3 reads CASSPVSRMASGGDEQFF. CDR3 bases: TGTGCCAGCAGCCCCGTTTCGCGGATGGCTAGCGGGGGGGATGAGCAGTTCTTC.

CDR3: CASSLEASGGTDTQYF. The CDR3 DNA reads TGCGCCAGCAGCTTGGAGGCTAGCGGGGGCACAGATACGCAGTATTTT. The chain recombines TRBV5-1 with TRBJ2-3; 9 bases are shared with TRBD2. V gave up 0 bases and J gave up 1 base; unmatched junction bases: 3. The CDR3 runs 16 residues. Germline CDR1 SGHRS, CDR2 YFSETQ.

This rearrangement joins TRBV23-1 to TRBJ1-4; maybe TRBD1 (5 bases). TRBV23-1 is recorded as an ORF, its role being uncertain. This CDR3 region has 15 residues. Trimming left V 5 bases short and J 6 bases short, with 16 bases between. The CDR3 here is CASSSPPEGDEKLFF. CDR3 DNA sequence: TGCGCCAGCAGTTCCCCACCGGAAGGGGATGAAAAACTGTTTTTT.

The CDR3 DNA sequence: TGTGCCAGTTTTGGCAGGGTCCCGAATTCACCCCTCCACTTT. This encodes CASFGRVPNSPLHF. The J gene is TRBJ1-6, the V gene TRBV6-5; TRBD1 is a possible D gene (5 bases). Germline CDR1 MNHEY, CDR2 SVGAGI. The CDR3 totals 14 residues. V shed 9 bases and J shed 7 bases, with 16 bases lying between them.

V and J are TRBV28 and TRBJ1-4, with a weak D call TRBD1 (5 bases). Looked up from germline, CDR1 is MDHEN and CDR2 is SYDVKM. V lost 6 bases and J 7 bases, leaving 15 bases between the germline ends. This CDR3 contains 14 residues. CDR3 DNA: TGTGCCAGCAGACCCGGGGGTCGGGTTGAAAAACTGTTTTTT. It yields the protein CASRPGGRVEKLFF.